This T cell receptor (beta chain) came from a study of blood T cell repertoires in COVID-19. This clone has only a few counts. Study processing details: Amplifying reference gene primers gave estimates of nucleated cell counts. Here immunoSEQ multiplex PCR was the method, and the copy in TCRdb shows in-frame clones only, minus some. For V, J and clone size, that table is used; D and trimming come from the DNA. The table records about 98,000 clones, 85% to 90% of them present only once. The CDR3 spans 18 residues. With V trimmed by 5 bases and J by 0 bases, 14 bases remained unmatched. Germline V gives CDR1 SGHTA, CDR2 FQGNSA.

The rearrangement joins TRBV7-2 to TRBJ2-3, with 7 bases aligning to TRBD2. The material sequenced was peripheral blood. The clonotype originates from a man in his forties or fifties with active or convalescent COVID-19. As DNA, the CDR3 is TGTGCCAGCAGCCCCCGGGCTAGCGGCCTGACTAGCACAGATACGCAGTATTTT. The encoded protein is CASSPRASGLTSTDTQYF. The full variable domain, rest sourced from reference TRBV7-2 and TRBJ2-3, is GAGVSQSPSNKVTEKGKDVELRCDPISGHTALYWYRQSLGQGLEFLIYFQGNSAPDKSGLPSDRFSAERTGGSVSTLTIQRTQQEDSAVYLCASSPRASGLTSTDTQYFGPGTRLTVL.